The next 21 T cell receptor beta chains were all read from a single sample in a study of blood T cell repertoires in COVID-19. Using immunoSEQ multiplex PCR, the repertoire was profiled, and TCRdb retains in-frame clones only, with some absent. The sample includes approximately 240,000 clones, around nine tenths of them seen just once. Sequencing was performed on PBMCs or T cells enriched from blood (not recorded which). Source of these receptors: a woman between 18 and 30 years old who had recovered from COVID-19.

The gene calls are TRBV18 and TRBJ2-5; unclear D gene. This CDR3 has 11 amino acids. Germline V gene lookup returns CDR1 KGHSH and CDR2 LQKENI. Trimming left V 8 bases short and J 1 base short, with 5 bases between. The chain's CDR3 is CASAGQETQYF. The CDR3 bases are TGTGCCAGCGCCGGCCAAGAGACCCAGTACTTC. Full variable domain (missing parts from reference TRBV18 and TRBJ2-5): NAGVMQNPRHLVRRRGQEARLRCSPMKGHSHVYWYRQLPEEGLKFMVYLQKENIIDESGMPKERFSAEFPKEGPSILRIQQVVRGDSAAYFCASAGQETQYFGPGTRLLVL.

The rearrangement links TRBV28 to TRBJ2-7; D remains ambiguous. This CDR3 is built from 12 residues. V lost 3 bases, J lost 7 bases, and 10 bases lay in between. The germline CDR1 and CDR2 sequences are MDHEN and SYDVKM. CDR3 protein: CASSFPTREQYF. CDR3 nucleotides: TGTGCCAGCAGTTTCCCTACGAGAGAGCAGTACTTC.

This chain links TRBV6-1 with TRBJ2-7; no definite D call. Germline V gene data show CDR1 as MNHNS and CDR2 as SASEGT. The CDR3 is 13 residues long. The V end lost 1 base, the J end lost 6 bases, and 10 bases lay between the germline ends. CDR3 in DNA: TGTGCCAGCAGTGAAGGCGCGAGAGGCGAGCAGTACTTC. Amino acids: CASSEGARGEQYF.

The chain recombines TRBV5-1 with TRBJ1-1; 10 bases align to TRBD1. The CDR3 length is 16 residues. Germline assignment: CDR1 SGHRS and CDR2 YFSETQ. Losses at the gene ends were 3 bases for V and 0 bases for J; bases not matched to a gene: 5. The CDR3 nucleotides read TGCGCCAGCAGCTCTGGACAGGGGGGGATGAACACTGAAGCTTTCTTT. Translating it yields CASSSGQGGMNTEAFF. The complete variable domain, with remaining parts taken from reference TRBV5-1 and TRBJ1-1, reads KAGVTQTPRYLIKTRGQQVTLSCSPISGHRSVSWYQQTPGQGLQFLFEYFSETQRNKGNFPGRFSGRQFSNSRSEMNVSTLELGDSALYLCASSSGQGGMNTEAFFGQGTRLTVV.

The gene calls are TRBV7-9 and TRBJ1-3; 8 nucleotides agree with TRBD1. V dropped 5 bases and J dropped 7; count of bases not matched to a gene: 13. The CDR3 has 16 residues. In germline, CDR1 is SEHNR, CDR2 FQNEAQ (reference sequence). The CDR3 reads CASSPGRGLSGNTIYF. The CDR3 nucleotides read TGTGCCAGCAGCCCAGGCAGGGGGCTCTCGGGCAACACCATATATTTT. Complete variable domain (other parts from reference TRBV7-9 and TRBJ1-3): DTGVSQNPRHKITKRGQNVTFRCDPISEHNRLYWYRQTLGQGPEFLTYFQNEAQLEKSRLLSDRFSAERPKGSFSTLEIQRTEQGDSAMYLCASSPGRGLSGNTIYFGEGSWLTVV.

The chain is built from TRBV7-9 and TRBJ2-2; the match to TRBD1 covers 11 bases. This CDR3 region has 16 residues. V trimming: 5 bases; J trimming: 6 bases; junction bases outside the gene matches: 8. CDR1 and CDR2 from the germline V gene are SEHNR and FQNEAQ (reference sequence). Written as DNA, the CDR3 is TGTGCCAGCAGCCAAAGGACAGGGGGCAATGCCGGGGAGCTGTTTTTT. As protein: CASSQRTGGNAGELFF.

The chain joins TRBV15 to TRBJ1-5; TRBD1 might be the D (5 bases). The germline V gene encodes CDR1 LNHNV and CDR2 YYDKDF (reference sequence). V lost 6 bases and J lost 4, with 7 bases in between. The CDR3 is 12 amino acids. CDR3 nucleotides: TGTGCCACCAGGGGGGGTAATCAGCCCCAGCATTTT. Its protein product is CATRGGNQPQHF.

The chain combines TRBV7-9 with TRBJ2-1, with TRBD1 as a possible D gene (6 bases). The germline V gene has CDR1 SEHNR and CDR2 FQNEAQ (reference sequence). V was trimmed by 4 bases and J by 9 bases, leaving 16 bases between them. The length of the CDR3 is 14 residues. This chain's CDR3 is CASSSWTGTPEQFF. The CDR3 nucleotides read TGTGCCAGCAGCTCGTGGACCGGGACACCTGAGCAGTTCTTC. The complete variable domain, with remaining parts taken from reference TRBV7-9 and TRBJ2-1, reads DTGVSQNPRHKITKRGQNVTFRCDPISEHNRLYWYRQTLGQGPEFLTYFQNEAQLEKSRLLSDRFSAERPKGSFSTLEIQRTEQGDSAMYLCASSSWTGTPEQFFGPGTRLTVL.

This sequence joins TRBV7-8 and TRBJ2-1, with D unclear. The CDR3 contains 15 residues. V gave up 5 bases and J gave up 0 bases, with 11 bases separating them. CDR1 and CDR2 (germline): SGHVS, FQNEAQ. CDR3 amino acids: CASSLRLSSYNEQFF. CDR3 in DNA: TGTGCCAGCAGCCTCCGACTGAGCTCCTACAATGAGCAGTTCTTC.

The chain joins TRBV5-1 to TRBJ1-4; D uncertain. Germline loops: CDR1 SGHRS, CDR2 YFSETQ. The CDR3 has 15 amino acids. Trimming removed 4 bases from V and 6 bases from J, with 16 bases in between. In DNA, the CDR3 is TGCGCCAGCAGCCCTGCAGGCGCGGGTTATGAAAAACTGTTTTTT. Translation: CASSPAGAGYEKLFF.

Details on this clone: Other DNA sequences in this sample translate to the same CDR3. This rearrangement joins TRBV2 to TRBJ1-5; no clear D gene. CDR3 length: 13 amino acids. The germline gives CDR1 SNHLY, CDR2 FYNNEI. Trimming took off 4 bases at V and 3 bases at J, with 7 bases between the two ends. CDR3 DNA: TGTGCCAGCAGTGGTTCAGACAATCAGCCCCAGCATTTT. This translates into CASSGSDNQPQHF.

The rearrangement joins TRBV7-9 to TRBJ2-7; TRBD2 agrees at 10 bases. CDR1 is SEHNR, CDR2 FQNEAQ, per germline (reference sequence). V was pared by 1 base and J by 5 bases, with 5 bases of the junction left unmatched. The CDR3 loop spans 15 amino acids. The CDR3 reads CASSLVSAGGNEQYF. The CDR3 DNA follows: TGTGCCAGCAGCTTAGTTTCAGCGGGAGGGAACGAGCAGTACTTC.

The gene calls are TRBV28 and TRBJ1-5; D remains ambiguous. CDR1 MDHEN and CDR2 SYDVKM come from the germline V gene. Trimming took 3 bases from V and 5 from J, leaving 8 bases between them. CDR3 length: 13 amino acids. This chain's CDR3 is CASSLPSDQPQHF. The CDR3 DNA is TGTGCCAGCAGTTTGCCGAGTGATCAGCCCCAGCATTTT.

V is TRBV9 and J is TRBJ2-2; D is possibly TRBD1 (6 bases). Germline loops: CDR1 SGDLS, CDR2 YYNGEE. V lost 3 bases and J lost 3, with 15 bases in between. The CDR3 totals 16 residues. The CDR3 region has the DNA TGTGCCAGCAGCGCAATAGGCCGACAGGACACCGGGGAGCTGTTTTTT. It yields the protein CASSAIGRQDTGELFF.

Of note for this clone: A junction end diverges from the germline sequence, so it may reflect a read error. This chain uses TRBV7-8 with TRBJ1-2, with TRBD1 matching 7 bases. Germline V lookup: CDR1 SGHVS, CDR2 FQNEAQ. CDR3 length equals 12 residues. In DNA form, the CDR3 reads TGTGCCAGCAGCGTAATTCCGGGACAGAAGGGCTTC. Protein sequence: CASSVIPGQKGF.

The chain is built from TRBV3-1 (or the pseudogene TRBV3-2) and TRBJ2-1, with TRBD2 matching over 11 bases. V shed 5 bases, J shed 13 bases, and the junction held 10 bases outside the gene matches. CDR1 LGHDT and CDR2 YNNKEL come from the germline V gene (reference sequence). The CDR3 extends over 14 amino acids. The CDR3 sequence: CASSLGLAAFRQFF. As DNA, the CDR3 is TGTGCCAGCAGCTTGGGACTAGCGGCTTTCCGACAGTTCTTC.

CDR3 amino acids: CASRASGSVYNEQFF. Here the CDR3 DNA reads TGTGCCAGCAGGGCTAGCGGGAGTGTCTACAATGAGCAGTTCTTC. The chain has TRBV28 and TRBJ2-1; TRBD2 matches 10 bases. The CDR3 has 15 residues. V lost 6 bases to trimming and J lost 3 bases; unmatched junction nucleotides: 5. Germline V gene lookup returns CDR1 MDHEN and CDR2 SYDVKM.

The gene calls are TRBV10-3 and TRBJ2-7; D unresolved. The CDR3 spans 16 residues. Germline CDR1 reads ENHRY; CDR2 reads SYGVKD. The ends were cut back, 4 bases at V and 2 bases at J, with 18 bases in the middle. The chain's CDR3 is CAISGATQHQTYEQYF. CDR3 nucleotides: TGTGCCATCAGTGGTGCGACACAACACCAAACCTACGAGCAGTACTTC.

This chain connects TRBV7-8 to TRBJ1-2, with 11 bases fitting TRBD1. V trimming: 0 bases; J trimming: 7 bases; junction bases outside the gene matches: 4. The germline CDR1 and CDR2 sequences are SGHVS and FQNEAQ. This CDR3 is built from 15 residues. The CDR3 DNA is TGTGCCAGCAGCTTAGCTGGGACAGGGGGTGGTGGCTACACCTTC. It encodes CASSLAGTGGGGYTF. The complete variable domain, with remaining parts taken from reference TRBV7-8 and TRBJ1-2, reads GAGVSQSPRYKVAKRGQDVALRCDPISGHVSLFWYQQALGQGPEFLTYFQNEAQLDKSGLPSDRFFAERPEGSVSTLKIQRTQQEDSAVYLCASSLAGTGGGGYTFGSGTRLTVV.

This chain joins TRBV29-1 and TRBJ1-5; D is possibly TRBD1 (5 bases). V was shortened by 3 bases and J by 2 bases, with 14 bases between the two germline ends. Germline CDR1 is SQVTM and CDR2 is ANQGSEA. This CDR3 comprises 15 residues. CDR3 protein: CSVDSGGAGNQPQHF. The CDR3 region has the DNA TGCAGCGTTGATTCCGGGGGTGCGGGCAATCAGCCCCAGCATTTT.

V usage is TRBV29-1 and J usage is TRBJ2-5, with D possibly being TRBD2 (6 bases). Germline-derived CDR1 and CDR2 are SQVTM and ANQGSEA. This CDR3 comprises 13 residues. V was clipped by 3 bases and J by 2 bases, with 10 bases between them. The CDR3 region is CSVEGREQETQYF. CDR3 nucleotides: TGCAGCGTTGAGGGACGGGAGCAAGAGACCCAGTACTTC. The variable domain in full, completed from reference TRBV29-1 and TRBJ2-5, reads SAVISQKPSRDICQRGTSLTIQCQVDSQVTMMFWYRQQPGQSLTLIATANQGSEATYESGFVIDKFPISRPNLTFSTLTVSNMSPEDSSIYLCSVEGREQETQYFGPGTRLLVL.